The 17 T cell receptor beta chains below come from one sample, sequenced in a study of long-term antiretroviral therapy in people with HIV. Running of the v3.0 immunoSEQ assay took place at survey level. The assay was immunoSEQ multiplex PCR, and TCRdb's table has in-frame clones only and misses some. The table lists about 16,000 clones, approximately 90% of them singletons, with 12% in the top ten. The sequencing here drew on unsorted PBMCs, taken 0.7 years before starting antiretroviral therapy. All receptors derive from a man aged 50 to 59 with HIV.

The chain uses TRBV6-5 and TRBJ2-5; the D gene is possibly TRBD1 (8 bases). V lost 2 bases and J 4 bases, leaving 17 bases between the germline ends. The germline gives CDR1 MNHEY, CDR2 SVGAGI. CDR3 length: 16 residues. The CDR3 DNA is TGTGCCAGCAGTTACGCCGGGCGGGGGACAGGAGAGACCCAGTACTTC. Encoded protein: CASSYAGRGTGETQYF.

The chain has TRBV10-2 and TRBJ2-5, with 8 bases that match TRBD2. The CDR3 extends over 16 amino acids. J lost 3 bases, V lost 3 bases, and 9 bases had no gene match. CDR1 and CDR2 (germline): WSHSY, SAAADI. The CDR3 loop reads CASSDRREDLKETQYF. The CDR3 DNA reads TGCGCCAGCAGTGACCGGCGGGAGGACCTTAAAGAGACCCAGTACTTC.

This clone was recorded a few times. The V call is TRBV19, the J call TRBJ1-5; 8 bases are a match to TRBD1. The CDR3 consists of 15 residues. Trimming removed 9 bases from V and 0 bases from J; junction bases left unmatched: 7. CDR1 and CDR2 from the germline V gene are LNHDA and SQIVND (reference sequence). The CDR3 reads CASPDRGDSNQPQHF. The CDR3 DNA is TGTGCCAGCCCAGACAGGGGTGATAGCAATCAGCCCCAGCATTTT.

V usage is TRBV7-2 and J usage is TRBJ2-7; a weak D match, TRBD2 (5 bases). CDR1 and CDR2 (germline): SGHTA, FQGNSA. V shed 5 bases and J shed 2 bases, with 13 bases lying between them. The CDR3 is 14 residues long. CDR3: CASSPRRETYEQYF. The CDR3 DNA follows: TGTGCCAGCAGCCCCCGCCGGGAAACCTACGAGCAGTACTTC.

The chain has TRBV5-6 and TRBJ2-5; TRBD1 might be the D (6 bases). The tail of the sequence fits TRBJ2-7 better, so the J call may be wrong. This CDR3 spans 15 amino acids. Germline assignment: CDR1 SGHDT and CDR2 YYEEEE. CDR3 in amino acids: CASSLSLDRTYEQYF. The CDR3 DNA is TGTGCCAGCAGCTTATCACTGGACAGAACCTACGAGCAGTACTTC.

The genes are TRBV6-5 and TRBJ2-7; TRBD1 agrees at 10 bases. V shed 6 bases and J 9 bases; nucleotides not matched to a gene: 11. CDR1 MNHEY and CDR2 SVGAGI come from the germline V gene. The CDR3 has 14 residues. The CDR3 nucleotides read TGTGCCAGCAGCCTCGAAGGGACAGGGGCCCCGCAGTACTTC. Translation gives CASSLEGTGAPQYF.

This chain joins TRBV6-5 and TRBJ2-3, with a weak D call TRBD1 (6 bases). The V and J ends lost 7 bases and 6 bases respectively, with 17 bases between them. The CDR3 is made up of 14 amino acids. The germline V gene has CDR1 MNHEY and CDR2 SVGAGI. The CDR3 protein is CASNSGTPMDTQYF. In DNA form, the CDR3 reads TGTGCCAGCAACTCAGGGACACCGATGGATACGCAGTATTTT.

The CDR3 DNA follows: TGTGCCTGGAGTGTAGGCTCCCCCCACAATGAGCAGTTCTTC. It yields the protein CAWSVGSPHNEQFF. The chain recombines TRBV30 with TRBJ2-1; D unresolved. Germline CDR1 and CDR2: GTSNPN and SVGIG (reference sequence). With 0 bases removed from V and 5 bases from J, the gap between germline ends came to 11 bases. The CDR3 runs to 14 residues.

The chain joins TRBV7-9 to TRBJ2-3; weak D call: TRBD2 (6 bases). The ends were cut back, 0 bases at V and 5 bases at J, with 6 bases in the middle. Germline values: CDR1 SEHNR, CDR2 FQNEAQ (reference sequence). The CDR3 has 13 amino acids. The CDR3 region is CASSLAGGDTQYF. CDR3 sequence (DNA): TGTGCCAGCAGCTTAGCGGGGGGAGATACGCAGTATTTT.

This clone has just one count. V gene TRBV5-1 combines with J gene TRBJ1-1; D not resolved. The ends were cut back, 0 bases at V and 11 bases at J, with 8 bases in the middle. Germline V lookup: CDR1 SGHRS, CDR2 YFSETQ. This CDR3 comprises 11 residues. CDR3 sequence: CASSLGGSAFF. The CDR3 DNA reads as TGCGCCAGCAGCTTGGGCGGGAGCGCTTTCTTT.

J is TRBJ1-4 and V is TRBV9; 8 bases map to TRBD1. V was clipped by 1 base and J by 4 bases; unmatched bases: 15. The CDR3 is 19 residues long. The germline V gene encodes CDR1 SGDLS and CDR2 YYNGEE. CDR3 sequence (DNA): TGTGCCAGCAGCGTACCAGGGGGCTCAAGAACCCCCTTTAATGAAAAACTGTTTTTT. It specifies CASSVPGGSRTPFNEKLFF.

V gene TRBV5-1 combines with J gene TRBJ2-2; D tentatively fits TRBD1 or TRBD2 (6 bases each). Germline CDR1 is SGHRS and CDR2 is YFSETQ. V was clipped by 0 bases and J by 2 bases, with 11 bases between them. The CDR3 covers 16 residues. CDR3 in amino acids: CASSLETGLNTGELFF. Written as DNA, the CDR3 is TGCGCCAGCAGCTTGGAGACAGGACTAAACACCGGGGAGCTGTTTTTT.

The V gene is TRBV7-8, the J gene TRBJ2-1, with 11 bases identical to TRBD2. The CDR3 length is 15 residues. Losses at the gene ends were 5 bases for V and 4 bases for J; bases not matched to a gene: 4. CDR1 is SGHVS, CDR2 FQNEAQ, per germline. The CDR3: CASSPGTSGYNEQFF. In DNA, the CDR3 is TGTGCCAGCAGCCCCGGGACTAGCGGATACAATGAGCAGTTCTTC.

This CDR3 reads CASRGRGDYGYTF. CDR3 nucleotides: TGTGCCAGCAGGGGCAGGGGAGACTATGGCTACACCTTC. The chain joins TRBV5-4 to TRBJ1-2, with a weak D call TRBD1 (6 bases). The germline V gene has CDR1 SGHNT and CDR2 YYREEE (reference sequence). With 5 bases removed from V and 3 bases from J, the gap between germline ends came to 11 bases. The CDR3 runs 13 residues.

The rearrangement links TRBV6-6 to TRBJ2-7; D might be TRBD1 (6 bases). The V and J ends lost 6 bases and 7 bases respectively, with 16 bases between them. From germline, CDR1 is MNHNY and CDR2 SVGAGI (reference sequence). The CDR3 runs to 13 residues. The CDR3 region is CASSHSGAREQYF. CDR3 in DNA: TGTGCCAGCAGCCACTCAGGGGCACGGGAGCAGTACTTC.

CDR3 protein: CASNRGRGPTEAFF. CDR3 bases: TGTGCCAGCAATAGGGGCAGGGGGCCAACTGAAGCTTTCTTT. The chain is built from TRBV6-1 and TRBJ1-1; 8 bases agree with TRBD1. Trimming cost V 7 bases and J 5 bases; bases outside gene matches: 9. CDR3 length: 14 amino acids. The V gene's germline CDR1 is MNHNS and CDR2 SASEGT.

The rearrangement uses TRBV28 and TRBJ2-7; 15 nucleotides match TRBD2. The V segment lost 0 bases and the J segment 1 base; nucleotides outside the gene matches: 7. This CDR3 region has 19 residues. Germline V gene sequence: CDR1 MDHEN, CDR2 SYDVKM. CDR3 protein: CASSLWAGTSGGISYEQYF. The CDR3 DNA reads as TGTGCCAGCAGTTTATGGGCCGGGACTAGCGGGGGGATATCCTACGAGCAGTACTTC.